This T cell receptor beta chain was identified in a study of T-cell reconstitution after alpha-beta-depleted transplantation in children. Study-wide points: One year post-transplant, T-cell counts and diversity were largely derived from T cells produced anew. By about two months after transplant, alpha-beta T cells reportedly arose from several hundred graft clones that had expanded.

During its preparation, the TCRbeta library received unique molecular identifiers. From the PCR reads, TCRdb called clonotypes with MiXCR, one entry per CDR3 protein. The data show approximately 500,000 distinct CDR3 sequences, 25% to 30% seen once. About this clonotype: Its antigen is still unknown.

CDR3 size: 15 residues. The trim removed 0 bases at V and 7 bases at J, leaving 3 bases unmatched. Per the germline V gene, CDR1 is MNHEY and CDR2 is SVGEGT. This clonotype originated in a boy younger than two with Wiskott-Aldrich syndrome, due to receive a stem cell transplant. The sequences come from PBMCs, collected before TCRalphabeta/CD19-depleted stem cell transplant. The V call is TRBV6-2 or TRBV6-3, the J call TRBJ2-1; TRBD2 agrees at 10 bases. The CDR3 sequence is CASSYSQTSGNEQFF. CDR3 bases: TGTGCCAGCAGTTACTCCCAGACTAGCGGGAATGAGCAGTTCTTC.